A single sample is the source of the 2 T cell receptor beta chains below, sequenced in a study of Ad26.COV2.S vaccination and SARS-CoV-2 variants. Stated treatment: 15 to 20 received Ad26.COV2.S at low or high dose, single or two shots; about 5 received placebo; per-sample allocation not given. Sampling was performed 63 days after the first vaccine or placebo injection. The assay was immunoSEQ multiplex PCR, and TCRdb's table has in-frame clones only and misses some. Of roughly 320,000 clones in the sample, just under 85% were seen once. The sample here was peripheral blood, taken in a trial of Ad26.COV2.S vaccine versus placebo. All receptors come from a person between 18 and 59 years old who received the Ad26.COV2.S COVID-19 vaccine or a placebo.

This rearrangement joins TRBV4-1 to TRBJ1-6; 8 bases agree with TRBD1. Germline V gene data show CDR1 as MGHRA and CDR2 as YSYEKL. Trimming took 4 bases from V and 7 from J; bases not matched to a gene: 9. This CDR3 is 16 amino acids long. Here the CDR3 DNA reads TGCGCCAGCAGCCGAACTTCGGGACAGGACAATTCACCCCTCCACTTT. Translating it yields CASSRTSGQDNSPLHF.

The rearrangement uses TRBV27 and TRBJ2-2; tentative D call: TRBD2 (5 bases). Between the trimmed V and J ends, which lost 6 bases and 6 bases, there was a span of 17 bases. The germline V gene encodes CDR1 MNHEY and CDR2 SMNVEV (reference sequence). The CDR3 is made up of 15 amino acids. In DNA, the CDR3 is TGTGCCAGCAGAATAGGACTCCCCGAGGCCGGGGAGCTGTTTTTT. It translates to CASRIGLPEAGELFF.